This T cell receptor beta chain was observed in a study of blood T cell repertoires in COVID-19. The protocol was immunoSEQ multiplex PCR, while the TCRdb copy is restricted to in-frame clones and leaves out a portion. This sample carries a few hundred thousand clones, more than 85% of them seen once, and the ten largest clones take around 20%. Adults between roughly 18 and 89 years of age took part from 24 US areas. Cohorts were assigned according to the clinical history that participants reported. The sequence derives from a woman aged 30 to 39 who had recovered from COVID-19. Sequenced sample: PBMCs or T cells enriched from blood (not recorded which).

The CDR3 nucleotides are TGCGCCAGCAGCTTTCAAGGACTAGCGGGAGGTACAGATACGCAGTATTTT. Amino acids: CASSFQGLAGGTDTQYF. This sequence joins TRBV5-1 and TRBJ2-3; 14 bases line up with TRBD2. Germline assignment: CDR1 SGHRS and CDR2 YFSETQ. This CDR3 contains 17 residues. Trimming at V came to 2 bases and at J to 3 bases, leaving 5 bases not matched to a gene.